A selection of T cell receptor beta chains follows, all from one sample in a study of beta chain features in type 1 diabetes. Clones were sequenced by immunoSEQ multiplex PCR, and TCRdb holds only the in-frame ones, with some missing. The sample has 200,000 to 250,000 clones, around 15% seen once. The sequencing sample was made of naive CD4+ T cells from blood. These receptors were collected from a man under 40 with type 1 diabetes. CDR3s include the opening cysteine and the closing phenylalanine or tryptophan. Fields, in order: clone size, J gene, D gene, V gene, CDR3 DNA, CDR3 protein. A D gene is named only where the DNA matches it firmly. A clone size is listed for some rows: how often the clone was seen (once, few, many), or a class if it is expanded.

>few|TRBJ2-7|-|TRBV7-2
TGTGCCAGCAGCAAGCCCCCCGGAATAGCTCTACCTAACGAGCAGTACTTC
CASSKPPGIALPNEQYF
>-|TRBJ1-1|-|TRBV30
TGTGCCTGGAGTGTACTCGACCGAAAAGGCACTGAAGCTTTCTTT
CAWSVLDRKGTEAFF
>-|TRBJ1-6|-|TRBV5-1
TGCGCCAGCAGCCTTTCCGGACCCGAGGTGCCCCTCCACTTT
CASSLSGPEVPLHF
>few|TRBJ2-1|TRBD2|TRBV9
TGTGCCAGCAGCGTAGGTTCCCGGACTAGCAATGAGCAGTTCTTC
CASSVGSRTSNEQFF
>few|TRBJ2-1|-|TRBV30
TGTGCCTGGAGTGTCCGCTGGGATGAGCAGTTCTTC
CAWSVRWDEQFF
>few|TRBJ1-4|-|TRBV30
TGTGCCTGGAGTGTTGGCCCGGCTAATGAAAAACTGTTTTTT
CAWSVGPANEKLFF
>few|TRBJ2-1|TRBD2|TRBV29-1
TGCAGTCGGACTAGCGAGTCAAATGAGCAGTTCTTC
CSRTSESNEQFF
>few|TRBJ2-3|-|TRBV29-1
TGCAGCGTTGGAACACCGGGCCCCGGCACAGATACGCAGTATTTT
CSVGTPGPGTDTQYF
>few|TRBJ1-5|-|TRBV30
TGTGCCTGGAGTGTTATTGGAACGGGGGGACAGCCCCAGCATTTT
CAWSVIGTGGQPQHF
>-|TRBJ2-5|-|TRBV7-9
TGTGCCAGCAGCTTAAAAGGGGTAGAGACCCAGTACTTC
CASSLKGVETQYF
>few|TRBJ2-7|-|TRBV14
TGTGCCAGCAGCCCAGCGTACGAGCAGTACTTC
CASSPAYEQYF
>few|TRBJ2-1|TRBD2|TRBV4-3
TGCGCCAGCAGCCAAGCTCTAGCGGCAATCTCCTACAATGAGCAGTTCTTC
CASSQALAAISYNEQFF
>-|TRBJ2-2|-|TRBV7-7
TGTGCTAGCAGCTTAGACGGTGGTGAGCTGTTTTTT
CASSLDGGELFF
>-|TRBJ1-2|-|TRBV29-1
TGCAGCGTTGATAGGTGGGGTTCTAACTATGGCTACACCTTC
CSVDRWGSNYGYTF
>-|TRBJ2-1|-|TRBV9
TGTGCCAGCAGCGTAGGCTCTCCTCTTGGGAATGAGCAGTTCTTC
CASSVGSPLGNEQFF
>-|TRBJ2-7|-|TRBV20-1
TGCAGTGCTATGAATCCCTACGAGCAGTACTTC
CSAMNPYEQYF
>-|TRBJ1-2|-|TRBV27
TGTGCCAGCAGTTTACACAGGTCTAACTATGGCTACACCTTC
CASSLHRSNYGYTF
>-|TRBJ2-6|-|TRBV19
TGTGCCAGTAGTATTGAAGGGGCTGGGGCCAACGTCCTGACTTTC
CASSIEGAGANVLTF
>-|TRBJ2-1|-|TRBV5-1
TGCGCCAGCAGCTTTGTAGGGCTCTCCTACAATGAGCAGTTCTTC
CASSFVGLSYNEQFF
>-|TRBJ2-1|-|TRBV4-1
TGCGCCAGCAGCCAAGTAACAGGGAGTAGGCCAGGTGAGCAGTTCTTC
CASSQVTGSRPGEQFF
>-|TRBJ2-3|TRBD1|TRBV10-3
TGTGCCATCGAACAGGGGGCAGGAGATACGCAGTATTTT
CAIEQGAGDTQYF
>-|TRBJ2-1|-|TRBV2
TGTGCCAGCACCCTTGGGCCCACAGACAATGAGCAGTTCTTC
CASTLGPTDNEQFF